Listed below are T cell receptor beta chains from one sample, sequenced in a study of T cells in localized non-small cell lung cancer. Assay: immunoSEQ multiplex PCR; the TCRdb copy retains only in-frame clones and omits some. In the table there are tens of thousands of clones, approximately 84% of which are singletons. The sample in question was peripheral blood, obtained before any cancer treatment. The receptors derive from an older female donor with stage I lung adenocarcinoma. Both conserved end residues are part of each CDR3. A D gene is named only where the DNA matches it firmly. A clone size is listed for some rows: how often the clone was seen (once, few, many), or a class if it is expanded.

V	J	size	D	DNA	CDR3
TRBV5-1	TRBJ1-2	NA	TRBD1	TGCGCCAGCAGCCTGACAGGGGGCTTTGACTATGGCTACACCTTC	CASSLTGGFDYGYTF
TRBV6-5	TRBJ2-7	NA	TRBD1	TGTGCCAGCAGTCCCGGGACAGGGATCTACGAGCAGTACTTC	CASSPGTGIYEQYF
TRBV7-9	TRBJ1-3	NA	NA	TGTGCCAGCAGCTTAGCAGGAGGACTCCGCTCTGGAAACACCATATATTTT	CASSLAGGLRSGNTIYF
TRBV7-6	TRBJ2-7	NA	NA	TGTGCCAGCAGCTTCATAGGTCTCGAGCAGTACTTC	CASSFIGLEQYF
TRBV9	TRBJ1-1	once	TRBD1	TGTGCCAGCAGCGTAGATGGACAGGGTAACAGAGAAGCTTTCTTT	CASSVDGQGNREAFF
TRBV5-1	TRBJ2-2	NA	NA	TGCGCCAGCAGCTCGACAGTGATCACCGGGGAGCTGTTTTTT	CASSSTVITGELFF
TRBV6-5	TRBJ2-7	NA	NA	TGTGCCAGCGGAGCTTACGAGCAGTACTTC	CASGAYEQYF
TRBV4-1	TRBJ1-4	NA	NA	TGCGCCAGCAGCCTCACGGGACGTGATGAAAAACTGTTTTTT	CASSLTGRDEKLFF
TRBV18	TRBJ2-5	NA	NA	TGTGCCAGCTCACCAGCAGGGTCGCGAGAGACCCAGTACTTC	CASSPAGSRETQYF
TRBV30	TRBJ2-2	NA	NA	TGTGCCTGGAGTGTAGATGTGGGGGGGCAGCTTAACACCGGGGAGCTGTTTTTT	CAWSVDVGGQLNTGELFF
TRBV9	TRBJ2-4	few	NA	TGTGCCAGCAGCGCACACTCTTTTGGGGGCTTAGCCAAAAACATTCAGTACTTC	CASSAHSFGGLAKNIQYF
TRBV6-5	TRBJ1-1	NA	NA	TGTGCCAGCAGTTACACCAACAGGATCGGCACTGAAGCTTTCTTT	CASSYTNRIGTEAFF
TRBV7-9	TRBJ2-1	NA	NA	TGTGCCAGCAGCTTAGCGTTTAATGAGCAGTTCTTC	CASSLAFNEQFF
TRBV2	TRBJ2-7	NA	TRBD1	TGTGCCAGCAGTTTTCTCGACAGGGGCGTATACGAGCAGTACTTC	CASSFLDRGVYEQYF
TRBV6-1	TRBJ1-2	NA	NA	TGTGCCAGCAGTGAAGGAACCTATGGCTACACCTTC	CASSEGTYGYTF
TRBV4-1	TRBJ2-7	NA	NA	TGCGCCAGCAGCCCGGTAAGTGGGCCAAAATCCTCCCACGAGCAGTACTTC	CASSPVSGPKSSHEQYF
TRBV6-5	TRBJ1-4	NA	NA	TGTGCCAGCAGCCCTAGGGGGAGGGAAAAACTGTTTTTT	CASSPRGREKLFF
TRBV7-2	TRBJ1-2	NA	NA	TGTGCCAGCAGCTTAGATGCCAATGCGGGCTACACCTTC	CASSLDANAGYTF
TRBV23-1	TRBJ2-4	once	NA	TGCGCCAGCAGCCCCACACAGGACACCCACGATTCCATTCAGTACTTC	CASSPTQDTHDSIQYF
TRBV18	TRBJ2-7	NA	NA	TGTGCCAGCTCACCATTGGGGCGTTACGAGCAGTACTTC	CASSPLGRYEQYF
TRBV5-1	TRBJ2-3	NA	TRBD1	TGCGCCAGCAGCTTGGACGGGACAGGGGGAAGCACAGATACGCAGTATTTT	CASSLDGTGGSTDTQYF
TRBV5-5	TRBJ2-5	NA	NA	TGTGCCAGCAGCGGCGGGACAGTGAGACAGACCCAGTACTTC	CASSGGTVRQTQYF
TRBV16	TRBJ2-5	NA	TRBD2	TGTGCCAGCAGCCAATCCCCCCCCCGGGGGGGGCTCCAAGAGACCCAGTACTTC	CASSQSPPRGGLQETQYF
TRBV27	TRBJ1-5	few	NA	TGTGCCAGCTCGTCGGGGGGTCAGCCCCAGCATTTT	CASSSGGQPQHF
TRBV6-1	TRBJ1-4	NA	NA	TGTGTCGCAGGGCAGGGAGGGGTCGAAAAACTGTTTTTT	CVAGQGGVEKLFF